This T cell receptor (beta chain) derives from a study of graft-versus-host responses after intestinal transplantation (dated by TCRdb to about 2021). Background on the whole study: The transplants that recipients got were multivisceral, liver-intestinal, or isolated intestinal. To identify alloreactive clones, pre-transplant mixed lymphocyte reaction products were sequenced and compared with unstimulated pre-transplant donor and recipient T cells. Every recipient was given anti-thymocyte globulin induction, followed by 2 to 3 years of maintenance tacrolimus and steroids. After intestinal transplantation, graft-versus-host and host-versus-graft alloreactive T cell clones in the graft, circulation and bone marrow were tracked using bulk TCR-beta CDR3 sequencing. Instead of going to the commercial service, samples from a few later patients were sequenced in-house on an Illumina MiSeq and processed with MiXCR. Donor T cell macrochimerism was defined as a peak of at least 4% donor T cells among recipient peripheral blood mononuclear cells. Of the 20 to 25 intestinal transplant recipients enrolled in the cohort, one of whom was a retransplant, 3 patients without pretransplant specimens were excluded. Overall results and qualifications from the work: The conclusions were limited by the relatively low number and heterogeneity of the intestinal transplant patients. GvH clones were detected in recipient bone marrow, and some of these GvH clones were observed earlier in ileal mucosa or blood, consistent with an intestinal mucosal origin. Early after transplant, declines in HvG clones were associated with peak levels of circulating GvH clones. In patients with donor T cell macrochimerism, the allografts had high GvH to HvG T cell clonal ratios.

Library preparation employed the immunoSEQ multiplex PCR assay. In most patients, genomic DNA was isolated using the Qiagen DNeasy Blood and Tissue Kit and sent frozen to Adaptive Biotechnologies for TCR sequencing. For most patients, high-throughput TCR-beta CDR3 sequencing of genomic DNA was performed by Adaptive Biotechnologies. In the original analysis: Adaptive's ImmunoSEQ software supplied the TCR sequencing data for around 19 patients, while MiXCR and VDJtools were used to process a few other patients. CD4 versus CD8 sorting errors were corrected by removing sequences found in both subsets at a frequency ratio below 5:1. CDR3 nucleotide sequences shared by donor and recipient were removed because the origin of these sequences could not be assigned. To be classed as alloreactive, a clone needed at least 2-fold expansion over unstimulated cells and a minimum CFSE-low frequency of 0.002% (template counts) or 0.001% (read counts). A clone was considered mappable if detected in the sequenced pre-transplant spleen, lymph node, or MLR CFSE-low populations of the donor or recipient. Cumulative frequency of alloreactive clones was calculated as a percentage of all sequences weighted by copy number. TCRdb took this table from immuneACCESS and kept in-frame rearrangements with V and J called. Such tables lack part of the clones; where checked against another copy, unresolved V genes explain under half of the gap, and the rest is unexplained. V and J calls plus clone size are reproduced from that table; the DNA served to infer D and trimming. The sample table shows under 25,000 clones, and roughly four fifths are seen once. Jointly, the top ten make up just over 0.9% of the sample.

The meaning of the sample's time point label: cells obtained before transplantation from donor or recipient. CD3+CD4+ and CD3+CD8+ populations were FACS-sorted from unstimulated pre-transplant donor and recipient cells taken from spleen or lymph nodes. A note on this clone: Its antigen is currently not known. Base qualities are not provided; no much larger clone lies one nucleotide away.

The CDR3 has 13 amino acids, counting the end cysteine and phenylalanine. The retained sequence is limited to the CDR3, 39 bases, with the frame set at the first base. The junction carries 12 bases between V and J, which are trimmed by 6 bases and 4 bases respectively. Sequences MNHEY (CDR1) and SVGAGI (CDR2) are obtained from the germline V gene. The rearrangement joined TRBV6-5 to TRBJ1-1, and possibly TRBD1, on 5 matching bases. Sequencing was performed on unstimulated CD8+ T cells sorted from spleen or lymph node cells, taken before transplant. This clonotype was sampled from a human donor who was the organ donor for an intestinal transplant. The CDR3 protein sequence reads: CASRPTVGTEAFF. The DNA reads TGTGCCAGCAGACCGACAGTGGGCACTGAAGCTTTCTTT.